Below, one T cell receptor beta chain is given with its context. The data stem from a study of high-grade serous ovarian cancer treatment subgroups. The tumor samples were collected prior to definitive surgery or chemotherapy. The table came from immunoSEQ multiplex PCR; TCRdb's copy has only in-frame clones and leaves some out. The sample yields thousands of clones, around 82% seen once. From germline, CDR1 is LNHDA and CDR2 SQIVND (reference sequence). The CDR3 is made up of 16 amino acids. V lost 0 bases, J lost 6 bases, and 15 bases lay in between. The receptor was derived from a human donor with high-grade serous ovarian cancer. This chain connects TRBV19 to TRBJ2-1; possible D gene TRBD1, 5 bases. Material: tumor tissue. The CDR3 bases are TGTGCCAGTAGTATAGATCTCGGCGCAGGGTCCAATGAGCAGTTCTTC. Translated: CASSIDLGAGSNEQFF.